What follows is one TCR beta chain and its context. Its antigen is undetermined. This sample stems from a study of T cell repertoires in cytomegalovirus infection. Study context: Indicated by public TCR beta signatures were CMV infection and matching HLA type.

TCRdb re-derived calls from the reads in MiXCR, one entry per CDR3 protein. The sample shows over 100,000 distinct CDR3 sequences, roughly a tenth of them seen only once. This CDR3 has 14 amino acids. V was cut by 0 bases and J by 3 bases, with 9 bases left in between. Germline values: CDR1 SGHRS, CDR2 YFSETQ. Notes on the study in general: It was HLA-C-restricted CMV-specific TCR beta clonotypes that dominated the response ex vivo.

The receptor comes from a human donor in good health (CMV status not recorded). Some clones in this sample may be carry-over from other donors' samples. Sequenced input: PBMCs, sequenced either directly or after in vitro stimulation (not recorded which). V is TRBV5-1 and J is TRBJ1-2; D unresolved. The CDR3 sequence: CASSLGHPDYGYTF. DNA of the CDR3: TGCGCCAGCAGCTTGGGCCACCCCGACTATGGCTACACCTTC. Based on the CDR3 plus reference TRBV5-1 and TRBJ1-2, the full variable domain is KAGVTQTPRYLIKTRGQQVTLSCSPISGHRSVSWYQQTPGQGLQFLFEYFSETQRNKGNFPGRFSGRQFSNSRSEMNVSTLELGDSALYLCASSLGHPDYGYTFGSGTRLTVV.